These 8 T cell receptor beta chains share one sample of origin, sequenced in a study of CD8 T cells in ankylosing spondylitis. Findings of the study overall: Ankylosing spondylitis blood seemed to carry a telltale TCR beta motif made of roughly eight highly homologous variants.

Each CDR3 protein gets one entry after TCRdb re-called the 5' RACE reads with MiXCR. The table records 700,000 or so distinct CDR3 sequences, 19% of them present only once. Antigens for these TCRs are unknown. The source material was blood, either unsorted or a sorted T cell fraction (not recorded which). These receptors were obtained from a male donor with ankylosing spondylitis.

This clonotype appeared a few times. CDR3 DNA: TGTGCCAGCAGATATACAGGGTCCAAAGAGACCCAGTACTTC. Residues: CASRYTGSKETQYF. The rearrangement links TRBV6-5 to TRBJ2-5; TRBD1 is a possible D gene (6 bases). CDR1 is MNHEY, CDR2 SVGAGI, per germline. CDR3 length: 14 residues. With 6 bases removed from V and 3 bases from J, the gap between germline ends came to 14 bases.

In its sample, this clonotype was seen a few times. The chain carries TRBV28 and TRBJ2-7; unclear D gene. The germline gives CDR1 MDHEN, CDR2 SYDVKM. This CDR3 comprises 13 residues. V lost 8 bases, J lost 3 bases, and 14 bases lay in between. The CDR3 DNA follows: TGTGCCAGCCTCCCTCCCGGAAACTACGAGCAGTACTTC. Translated: CASLPPGNYEQYF.

This rearrangement joins TRBV15 to TRBJ1-1; D might be TRBD1 (5 bases). Trimming cost V 1 base and J 1 base, with 10 bases left between them. CDR1 LNHNV and CDR2 YYDKDF come from the germline V gene (reference sequence). The CDR3 length is 15 residues. CDR3 loop: CATSRALGGNTEAFF. The CDR3 DNA reads TGTGCCACCAGCAGAGCACTCGGGGGGAACACTGAAGCTTTCTTT.

This clonotype was counted a few times. The chain recombines TRBV7-9 with TRBJ1-1; 7 nucleotides line up with TRBD1. This CDR3 spans 13 amino acids. Trimming took 5 bases from V and 7 from J; bases not matched to a gene: 7. Germline V gene data show CDR1 as SEHNR and CDR2 as FQNEAQ (reference sequence). Here the CDR3 reads CASSGRQGHEAFF. The CDR3 DNA follows: TGTGCCAGCAGCGGACGACAGGGCCATGAAGCTTTCTTT.

V gene TRBV20-1 combines with J gene TRBJ1-1; weak D call: TRBD1 (5 bases). Per germline, CDR1 DFQATT and CDR2 SNEGSKA (reference sequence). The CDR3 sequence is 14 residues long. The V end was cut by 2 bases, the J end by 2 bases, with 12 bases between. CDR3 amino acids: CSARIQGGNTEAFF. Here the CDR3 DNA reads TGCAGTGCTAGAATTCAGGGCGGTAACACTGAAGCTTTCTTT.

J is TRBJ2-1 and V is TRBV4-1, with 10 bases matching TRBD2. Germline V lookup: CDR1 MGHRA, CDR2 YSYEKL. CDR3 length: 16 amino acids. V dropped 1 base and J dropped 9; count of bases not matched to a gene: 9. The CDR3 spells CASSQGSLAGVGEQFF. The CDR3 DNA follows: TGCGCCAGCAGCCAAGGTAGTCTAGCGGGAGTGGGTGAGCAGTTCTTC.

V is TRBV15 and J is TRBJ2-7, with D possibly TRBD2 on 6 matching bases. The germline V and J ends were trimmed by 1 base and 1 base, with 11 bases remaining between them. The V gene's germline CDR1 is LNHNV and CDR2 YYDKDF (reference sequence). The CDR3 has 15 residues. The CDR3 region is CATSRVLRGSYEQYF. The DNA of the CDR3 is TGTGCCACCAGCAGAGTTTTGCGGGGTTCCTACGAGCAGTACTTC.

This clonotype showed up many times. In DNA, the CDR3 is TGTGCCAGCAGTGTGACTAGCGGGGGCACAGATACGCAGTATTTT. It specifies CASSVTSGGTDTQYF. V and J are TRBV6-4 and TRBJ2-3; 11 bases match TRBD2. There are 15 residues in the CDR3. Trimming at V came to 4 bases and at J to 1 base, leaving 1 base not matched to a gene. The V gene's germline CDR1 is MRHNA and CDR2 SNTAGT.